This TCR beta chain was identified during a study of breast tumors, draining lymph nodes, adjacent tissues. General observations from the study: The lymph node origin of tumor T cells was framed as consistent with a hypothesis, not demonstrated. Tumor TCR diversity was below lymph nodes but above nontumor tissue.

This clonotype was detected many times. Its specificity is unknown. The CDR3 runs to 17 residues. Trimming cost V 5 bases and J 5 bases, with 22 bases left between them. Looked up from germline, CDR1 is SGHTA and CDR2 is FQGTGA. MiXCR was run by TCRdb on the multiplex PCR reads, yielding one entry per CDR3 protein. This table holds 150,000 to 200,000 distinct CDR3 sequences, roughly a third found once. Breast cancer patients provided tissue from their axillary draining lymph nodes. The sequencing input was axillary lymph node tissue. This TCR came from a female donor with breast cancer. Some clones in this sample may be carry-over from other donors' samples. This sequence joins TRBV7-3 and TRBJ2-1, with D possibly called TRBD1 or TRBD2 (6 bases each). This CDR3 is CASSESAARGRNNEQFF. CDR3 nucleotide sequence: TGTGCCAGCAGCGAGTCAGCCGCTAGGGGGAGGAACAATGAGCAGTTCTTC. Full variable domain (remainder filled in from reference TRBV7-3 and TRBJ2-1): GAGVSQTPSNKVTEKGKYVELRCDPISGHTALYWYRQSLGQGPEFLIYFQGTGAADDSGLPNDRFFAVRPEGSVSTLKIQRTERGDSAVYLCASSESAARGRNNEQFFGPGTRLTVL.